The source of this T cell receptor beta chain is a study of cytomegalovirus exposure and HLA in healthy donors. Study overall: The 120 validation repertoires were produced on the same platform as the 720 or so repertoires of the first cohort. This was reported in a later analysis.

Study outcomes and limitations: According to a subsequent analysis, TCR clusters from the first cohort were inclined to appear together in the 120 or so validation repertoires. Cytomegalovirus-associated status was assigned to around 160 TCR beta chains. High specificity and sensitivity for cytomegalovirus status were reported for the classifier.

Notes on this clone: The antigen is undetermined.

Method: immunoSEQ multiplex PCR; TCRdb's copy keeps in-frame clones and lacks some. The sample carries more than 65,000 clones, roughly 96% recorded once. CDR3 size: 14 residues. Germline CDR1 ENHRY, CDR2 SYGVKD. V lost 3 bases, J lost 5 bases, and 14 bases lay in between. The sequence was collected from a woman younger than 35 in good health and CMV-seronegative. The chain has TRBV10-3 and TRBJ2-7, with D perhaps TRBD2 (7 bases). Sequencing used PBMCs. The DNA for the CDR3 is TGTGCCATCAGTGACCCTAGGGGGGGGGACGAGCAGTACTTC. Its translation is CAISDPRGGDEQYF.